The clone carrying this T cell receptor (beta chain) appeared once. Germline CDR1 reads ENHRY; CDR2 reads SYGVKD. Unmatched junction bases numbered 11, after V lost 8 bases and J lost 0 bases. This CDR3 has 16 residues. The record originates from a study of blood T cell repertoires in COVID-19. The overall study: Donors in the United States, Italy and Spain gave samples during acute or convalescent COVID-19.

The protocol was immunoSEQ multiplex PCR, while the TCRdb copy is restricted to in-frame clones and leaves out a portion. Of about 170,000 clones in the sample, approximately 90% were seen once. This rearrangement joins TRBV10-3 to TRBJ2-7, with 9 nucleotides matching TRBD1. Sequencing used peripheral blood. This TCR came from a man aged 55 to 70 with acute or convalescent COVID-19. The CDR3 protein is CAIANVGQGSSYEQYF. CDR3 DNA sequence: TGTGCCATCGCTAATGTAGGACAGGGGAGCTCCTACGAGCAGTACTTC.